One sample yielded the 29 T cell receptor beta chains listed below, sequenced in a study of blood T cell repertoires in COVID-19. Method: immunoSEQ multiplex PCR; TCRdb's copy keeps in-frame clones and lacks some. The sample carries tens of thousands of clones, around 76% recorded once. Source material: peripheral blood. The source of these receptors is a human donor in a cohort sampled during active COVID-19.

CDR3: CASSSRDRGRNGEQFF. Here the CDR3 DNA reads TGTGCCAGTAGTAGCCGGGACAGGGGGCGTAATGGTGAGCAGTTCTTC. The V gene is TRBV19, the J gene TRBJ2-1; 12 nucleotides align to TRBD1. V lost 4 bases and J lost 9; bases outside the gene matches: 10. CDR3 length: 16 residues. Germline loops: CDR1 LNHDA, CDR2 SQIVND (reference sequence).

This clone has only a few counts. In DNA form, the CDR3 reads TGTGCCTGGAGTCGTCAGAGGGCTAGCTCCTACGAGCAGTACTTC. Translation gives CAWSRQRASSYEQYF. The chain is built from TRBV30 and TRBJ2-7; possibly TRBD2 for D (5 bases). V lost 2 bases to trimming and J lost 0 bases, with 14 bases between them. Germline values: CDR1 GTSNPN, CDR2 SVGIG (reference sequence). The CDR3 runs 15 residues.

The chain carries TRBV4-3 and TRBJ1-5; tentative D call: TRBD1 (6 bases). Per germline, CDR1 LGHNA and CDR2 YSLEER. V was pared by 8 bases and J by 6 bases, with 14 bases between. The CDR3 runs to 13 residues. CDR3 in amino acids: CASAGAMGQPQHF. In DNA, the CDR3 is TGCGCCAGCGCAGGGGCGATGGGTCAGCCCCAGCATTTT.

The chain carries TRBV2 and TRBJ2-5; unclear D gene. This CDR3 spans 11 amino acids. Germline V gene data show CDR1 as SNHLY and CDR2 as FYNNEI. Trimming removed 3 bases at V and 4 bases at J, with 3 bases between. The CDR3 spells CASSDGETQYF. In nucleotides, the CDR3 is TGTGCCAGCAGTGACGGAGAGACCCAGTACTTC. The whole variable domain, remainder taken from reference TRBV2 and TRBJ2-5, is EPEVTQTPSHQVTQMGQEVILRCVPISNHLYFYWYRQILGQKVEFLVSFYNNEISEKSEIFDDQFSVERPDGSNFTLKIRSTKLEDSAMYFCASSDGETQYFGPGTRLLVL.

The genes are TRBV11-1 and TRBJ2-5; TRBD1 matches at 8 bases. The CDR3 is 15 residues long. The trim removed 0 bases at V and 3 bases at J, leaving 3 bases unmatched. Germline lookup yields CDR1 SGHAT and CDR2 FQDESV (reference sequence). The CDR3 DNA sequence: TGTGCCAGCAGCTTAGCGACAGGGGTAGAAGAGACCCAGTACTTC. Residues: CASSLATGVEETQYF.

A single count supports this clone. CDR3 sequence reads: CASSNGGSEAFF. CDR3 nucleotides: TGTGCCAGCAGCAACGGGGGTTCTGAAGCTTTCTTT. The chain recombines TRBV7-3 with TRBJ1-1; perhaps TRBD1 as D (5 bases). CDR1 and CDR2 from the germline V gene are SGHTA and FQGTGA. Trimming took off 5 bases at V and 6 bases at J, with 10 bases between the two ends. The CDR3 covers 12 residues.

The chain is built from TRBV12-5 and TRBJ2-1, with a weak D call TRBD1 (5 bases). V gave up 3 bases and J gave up 10 bases, with 10 bases separating them. CDR1 and CDR2 from the germline V gene are LGHNT and FRNRAP. The CDR3 covers 12 residues. Written as DNA, the CDR3 is TGTGCTAGTGGTTTTTTGGGGCGGGAGCAGTTCTTC. Translation: CASGFLGREQFF.

This chain joins TRBV7-2 and TRBJ2-7; 9 bases fit TRBD2. The trim removed 5 bases at V and 5 bases at J, leaving 4 bases unmatched. There are 13 residues in the CDR3. CDR1 is SGHTA and CDR2 is FQGNSA in the germline V gene. Written as DNA, the CDR3 is TGTGCCAGCAGCGCTAGCGGGGTCGACGAGCAGTACTTC. Protein sequence: CASSASGVDEQYF.

The gene calls are TRBV12-3 or TRBV12-4 and TRBJ2-5; D possibly corresponds to TRBD1 (5 bases). Trimming removed 8 bases from V and 2 bases from J, with 12 bases in between. This CDR3 spans 13 amino acids. CDR3 region: CASRPQEQETQYF. CDR3 bases: TGTGCCAGCCGTCCACAGGAACAAGAGACCCAGTACTTC.

This chain joins TRBV29-1 and TRBJ2-1; TRBD1 might be the D (6 bases). The CDR3 is 13 amino acids. The germline V gene encodes CDR1 SQVTM and CDR2 ANQGSEA. Trimming stripped 4 bases from V and 2 bases from J, with 9 bases between. CDR3 region: CSVAGVPYNEQFF. CDR3 sequence (DNA): TGCAGCGTTGCAGGGGTCCCCTACAATGAGCAGTTCTTC.

This rearrangement joins TRBV21-1 to TRBJ1-1; the table's D call, TRBD1, has no DNA check behind it. TRBV21-1 is a listed pseudogene. The CDR3 runs 13 residues. The CDR3 loop is CATKGQVNTEAFF. CDR3 bases: TGTGCCACTAAGGGACAGGTGAACACTGAAGCTTTCTTT.

This clone turned up a few times. This sequence joins TRBV11-2 and TRBJ1-2, with no clear D. The germline V gene has CDR1 SGHAT and CDR2 FQNNGV. Deletions cut 2 bases from V and 6 bases from J, with 13 bases between. The length of the CDR3 is 14 residues. The CDR3 DNA reads as TGTGCCAGCAGCTTATTGGCCCTCGGGGATGGCTACACCTTC. It yields the protein CASSLLALGDGYTF.

CDR3 nucleotide sequence: TGTGCCAGCACGCTCGTAGGGGGGGGCGGGGAGACCCAGTACTTC. Its translation: CASTLVGGGGETQYF. The chain employs TRBV2 and TRBJ2-5, with a possible D match to TRBD2 (7 bases). The CDR3 runs to 15 residues. CDR1 is SNHLY, CDR2 FYNNEI, per germline. The ends were cut back, 7 bases at V and 5 bases at J, with 20 bases in the middle. The full variable domain, completed using reference TRBV2 and TRBJ2-5, is EPEVTQTPSHQVTQMGQEVILRCVPISNHLYFYWYRQILGQKVEFLVSFYNNEISEKSEIFDDQFSVERPDGSNFTLKIRSTKLEDSAMYFCASTLVGGGGETQYFGPGTRLLVL.

This rearrangement joins TRBV30 to TRBJ1-6, with TRBD1 matching over 8 bases. The CDR3 has 13 residues. Germline CDR1 GTSNPN, CDR2 SVGIG (reference sequence). V lost 5 bases and J lost 6; bases outside the gene matches: 3. The CDR3 is CAWVTGANSPLHF. DNA for the CDR3: TGTGCCTGGGTGACAGGGGCTAATTCACCCCTCCACTTT. Combining the CDR3 with reference TRBV30 and TRBJ1-6 gives the whole variable domain SQTIHQWPATLVQPVGSPLSLECTVEGTSNPNLYWYRQAAGRGLQLLFYSVGIGQISSEVPQNLSASRPQDRQFILSSKKLLLSDSGFYLCAWVTGANSPLHFGNGTRLTVT.

V is TRBV19 and J is TRBJ1-5; 7 positions agree with TRBD1. The CDR3 sequence is 15 residues long. Unmatched junction bases numbered 3, after V lost 3 bases and J lost 1 base. The germline V gene has CDR1 LNHDA and CDR2 SQIVND (reference sequence). CDR3 nucleotides: TGTGCCAGTAGTATGAGGGGGCGAAGCAATCAGCCCCAGCATTTT. Protein sequence: CASSMRGRSNQPQHF. The variable domain in full, with the rest retrieved from reference TRBV19 and TRBJ1-5, is DGGITQSPKYLFRKEGQNVTLSCEQNLNHDAMYWYRQDPGQGLRLIYYSQIVNDFQKGDIAEGYSVSREKKESFPLTVTSAQKNPTAFYLCASSMRGRSNQPQHFGDGTRLSIL.

This rearrangement joins TRBV2 to TRBJ2-3; D is uncertain. CDR3 length: 11 residues. Trimming removed 2 bases at V and 8 bases at J, with 5 bases between. The germline V gene encodes CDR1 SNHLY and CDR2 FYNNEI. The CDR3 here is CASSEYLTQYF. CDR3 bases: TGTGCCAGCAGTGAATATCTTACGCAGTATTTT. The full variable domain, with the rest looked up from reference TRBV2 and TRBJ2-3, is EPEVTQTPSHQVTQMGQEVILRCVPISNHLYFYWYRQILGQKVEFLVSFYNNEISEKSEIFDDQFSVERPDGSNFTLKIRSTKLEDSAMYFCASSEYLTQYFGPGTRLTVL.

The CDR3 spells CASSFGRANTGELFF. The CDR3 DNA is TGTGCCAGCAGCTTTGGTCGCGCGAACACCGGGGAGCTGTTTTTT. This chain links TRBV7-9 with TRBJ2-2; D is unclear. The CDR3 is 15 residues long. V dropped 3 bases and J dropped 0 bases, with 8 bases sitting between them. The germline gives CDR1 SEHNR, CDR2 FQNEAQ (reference sequence).

This chain links TRBV29-1 with TRBJ2-7; no clear D. The V gene lost 4 bases and the J gene lost 5 bases, with 9 bases spanning the gap. Germline values: CDR1 SQVTM, CDR2 ANQGSEA. CDR3 length: 11 amino acids. Here the CDR3 DNA reads TGCAGCGTTGCGACATTTAACGAGCAGTACTTC. Amino acid sequence: CSVATFNEQYF.

This chain connects TRBV7-6 to TRBJ1-5; D is perhaps TRBD1 (6 bases). There are 15 residues in the CDR3. Germline V gene data show CDR1 as SGHVS and CDR2 as FNYEAQ. Trimming stripped 0 bases from V and 7 bases from J, with 13 bases between. The CDR3 DNA sequence: TGTGCCAGCAGCTTAGCCAGGGGTTTGGGGCAGCCCCAGCATTTT. As protein: CASSLARGLGQPQHF.

The rearrangement uses TRBV10-3 and TRBJ2-7; possibly TRBD1 for D (6 bases). Germline V gene sequence: CDR1 ENHRY, CDR2 SYGVKD. The CDR3 spans 13 residues. V shed 5 bases and J shed 7 bases, with 15 bases lying between them. CDR3 region: CAISTGQSGEQYF. The CDR3 DNA reads TGTGCCATCAGTACAGGACAGTCGGGGGAGCAGTACTTC.

CDR3 sequence: CASSTRDRNLEQYF. In DNA, the CDR3 is TGTGCCAGCAGTACCCGGGACAGGAATCTCGAGCAGTACTTC. The chain combines TRBV6-5 with TRBJ2-7, with 8 positions matching TRBD1. This CDR3 is built from 14 residues. Germline CDR1 and CDR2: MNHEY and SVGAGI. The V segment lost 5 bases and the J segment 6 bases; nucleotides outside the gene matches: 9.

The table lists this clone with a few counts. The chain couples TRBV6-5 to TRBJ2-5; 7 positions agree with TRBD2. Trimming removed 6 bases from V and 4 bases from J; junction bases left unmatched: 8. Germline values: CDR1 MNHEY, CDR2 SVGAGI. The CDR3 has 14 amino acids. CDR3 DNA: TGTGCCAGCAGACCCAGACTAGCTGTAGAGACCCAGTACTTC. It codes for CASRPRLAVETQYF.

V usage is TRBV10-3 and J usage is TRBJ1-1; a weak D match, TRBD1 (5 bases). CDR1 is ENHRY, CDR2 SYGVKD, per germline. Trimming pared 5 bases from V and 0 bases from J, leaving 10 bases between. CDR3 length: 14 residues. As DNA, the CDR3 is TGTGCCATCAGTAAAGACAGCCTGAACACTGAAGCTTTCTTT. Amino acid sequence: CAISKDSLNTEAFF.

The CDR3 DNA reads TGTGCCAGCAGCTTGGGAGGGTTAGGCTACGAGCAGTACTTC. Amino acids: CASSLGGLGYEQYF. The rearrangement joins TRBV5-4 to TRBJ2-7; tentative D call: TRBD2 (5 bases). The germline V gene encodes CDR1 SGHNT and CDR2 YYREEE (reference sequence). V was trimmed by 0 bases and J by 3 bases, leaving 10 bases between them. The CDR3 totals 14 residues.

The chain combines TRBV12-3 or TRBV12-4 with TRBJ2-7, with 8 positions matching TRBD1. J lost 11 bases, V lost 6 bases, and 9 bases had no gene match. The CDR3 runs 12 residues. The CDR3 spells CASSPGQATKYF. The CDR3 region has the DNA TGTGCCAGCAGCCCGGGACAGGCGACTAAGTACTTC.

V is TRBV29-1 and J is TRBJ1-1; D is perhaps TRBD1 (5 bases). The CDR3 extends over 14 amino acids. CDR1 is SQVTM, CDR2 ANQGSEA, per germline. Trimming took off 4 bases at V and 1 base at J, with 13 bases between the two ends. This CDR3 reads CSVAPWGGNTEAFF. The CDR3 DNA reads TGCAGCGTTGCCCCTTGGGGGGGGAACACTGAAGCTTTCTTT.

This clone was seen a handful of times. The chain uses TRBV5-6 and TRBJ1-1, with 9 nucleotides matching TRBD1. The CDR3 length is 11 residues. CDR1 SGHDT and CDR2 YYEEEE come from the germline V gene. V was clipped by 7 bases and J by 6 bases; unmatched bases: 1. The CDR3 reads CASGQGSEAFF. In nucleotides, the CDR3 is TGTGCCAGCGGACAGGGGTCTGAAGCTTTCTTT.

The CDR3 reads CASSQDKGAEQYF. Written as DNA, the CDR3 is TGCGCCAGCAGCCAAGATAAAGGGGCCGAGCAGTACTTC. V gene TRBV4-1 combines with J gene TRBJ2-7, with D possibly TRBD1 on 5 matching bases. The V gene's germline CDR1 is MGHRA and CDR2 YSYEKL. This CDR3 spans 13 amino acids. V gave up 0 bases and J gave up 6 bases, with 9 bases separating them.

The V call is TRBV6-1, the J call TRBJ1-5, with 8 bases matching TRBD1. With 2 bases clipped from V and 8 bases from J, the junction kept 8 bases outside the gene matches. The CDR3 loop spans 15 amino acids. Germline CDR1 MNHNS, CDR2 SASEGT. DNA for the CDR3: TGTGCCAGCAGTGAATCCCAGGGGGCGAGTAAGCCCCAGCATTTT. Its protein product is CASSESQGASKPQHF.